This T cell receptor (beta chain) was found in a study of T cell responses to AZD1222 COVID-19 vaccine. Sequencing used immunoSEQ multiplex PCR; TCRdb keeps in-frame clones, though not all of them. The sample contains about 100,000 clones, more than 85% of which appear only once. Study-wide results and caveats: Most donors were white British, females outnumbered males, and clonal diversity was possibly underestimated. In all cases, repertoires were sampled only after the peak T cell response. When two AZD1222 doses had been given, Spike-specific TCR breadth and depth rose.

On this clone itself: Its antigen is unknown.

The receptor's source is an adult who received the AZD1222 COVID-19 vaccine. The sequencing used peripheral blood, collected 28 days after the second AZD1222 dose.

This chain's CDR3 is CASSLGGASGRGGDTQYF. The CDR3 nucleotides are TGTGCCAGCAGCTTGGGTGGTGCTAGCGGGAGGGGGGGAGATACGCAGTATTTT. The chain recombines TRBV5-4 with TRBJ2-3; 12 bases line up with TRBD2. Trimming took 0 bases from V and 5 from J; bases not matched to a gene: 10. Germline-derived CDR1 and CDR2 are SGHNT and YYREEE (reference sequence). The CDR3 has 18 residues.